Listed here is a single TCR beta chain. Its antigen is not known. CDR1 and CDR2 (germline): LNHDA, SQIVND (reference sequence). CDR3 length: 13 residues. Trimming pared 6 bases from V and 1 base from J, leaving 7 bases between. Profiling relied on immunoSEQ multiplex PCR, and the TCRdb table lists in-frame clones only, not all of them. The data show 160,000 or so clones, 80% to 95% seen once. The sample originates from a study of T cell responses to AZD1222 COVID-19 vaccine. General study points: The study reported that nearly half of spike-specific TCRs target unmutated variant regions.

This specimen was peripheral blood, taken on day 0 of AZD1222 vaccination. The TCR was taken from an adult in good health. This chain joins TRBV19 and TRBJ2-4; D uncertain. The DNA for the CDR3 is TGTGCCAGTAGCGGTGGGGCCAAAAACATTCAGTACTTC. Translated: CASSGGAKNIQYF.